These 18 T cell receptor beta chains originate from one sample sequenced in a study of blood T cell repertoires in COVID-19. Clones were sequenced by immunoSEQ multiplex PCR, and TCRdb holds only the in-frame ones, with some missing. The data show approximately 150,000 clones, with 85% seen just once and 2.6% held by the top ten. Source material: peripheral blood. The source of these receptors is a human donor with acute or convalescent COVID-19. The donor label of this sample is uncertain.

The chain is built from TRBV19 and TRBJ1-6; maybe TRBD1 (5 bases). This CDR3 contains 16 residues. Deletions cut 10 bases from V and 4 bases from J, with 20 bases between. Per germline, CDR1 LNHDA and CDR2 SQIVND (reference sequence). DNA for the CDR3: TGTGCCACCTCGATTCAAGACAGTATTTATAATTCACCCCTCCACTTT. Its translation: CATSIQDSIYNSPLHF.

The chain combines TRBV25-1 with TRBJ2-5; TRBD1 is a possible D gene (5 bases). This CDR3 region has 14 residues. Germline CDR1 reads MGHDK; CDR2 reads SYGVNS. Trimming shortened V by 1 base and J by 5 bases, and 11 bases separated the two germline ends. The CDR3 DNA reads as TGTGCCAGCAGTGAATTAGGGGTGGAGGAGACCCAGTACTTC. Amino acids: CASSELGVEETQYF.

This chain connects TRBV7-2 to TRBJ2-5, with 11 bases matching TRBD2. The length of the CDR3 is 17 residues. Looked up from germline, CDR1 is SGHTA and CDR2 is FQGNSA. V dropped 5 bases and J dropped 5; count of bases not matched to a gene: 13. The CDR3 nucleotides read TGTGCCAGCAGCCTTAGGTTTCTAGCGGGAGGAGGCGAGACCCAGTACTTC. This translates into CASSLRFLAGGGETQYF.

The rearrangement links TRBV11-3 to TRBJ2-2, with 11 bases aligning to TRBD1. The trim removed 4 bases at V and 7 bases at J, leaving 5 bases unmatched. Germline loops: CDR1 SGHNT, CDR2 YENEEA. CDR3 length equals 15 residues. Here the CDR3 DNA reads TGTGCCAGCAGCTCCAGGACAGGGGGCGACGGGGAGCTGTTTTTT. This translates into CASSSRTGGDGELFF.

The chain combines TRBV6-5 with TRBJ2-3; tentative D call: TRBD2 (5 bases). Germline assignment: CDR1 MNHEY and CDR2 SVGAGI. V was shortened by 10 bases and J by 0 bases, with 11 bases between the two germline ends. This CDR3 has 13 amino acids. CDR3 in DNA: TGTGCCACCACGGGAAGTAGCACAGATACGCAGTATTTT. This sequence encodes CATTGSSTDTQYF.

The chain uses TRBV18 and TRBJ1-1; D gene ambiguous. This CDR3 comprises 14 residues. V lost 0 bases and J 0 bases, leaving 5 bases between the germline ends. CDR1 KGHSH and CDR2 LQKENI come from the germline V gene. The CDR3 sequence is CASSPPYMNTEAFF. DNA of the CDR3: TGTGCCAGCTCACCACCTTATATGAACACTGAAGCTTTCTTT. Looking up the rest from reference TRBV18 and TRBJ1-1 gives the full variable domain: NAGVMQNPRHLVRRRGQEARLRCSPMKGHSHVYWYRQLPEEGLKFMVYLQKENIIDESGMPKERFSAEFPKEGPSILRIQQVVRGDSAAYFCASSPPYMNTEAFFGQGTRLTVV.

The CDR3 here is CASSLDSGGVSYNEQFF. Written as DNA, the CDR3 is TGTGCCAGCAGCTTGGACAGCGGGGGGGTATCCTACAATGAGCAGTTCTTC. This chain uses TRBV5-4 with TRBJ2-1; TRBD2 aligns across 10 bases. CDR1 is SGHNT and CDR2 is YYREEE in the germline V gene (reference sequence). The CDR3 has 17 amino acids. Unmatched junction bases numbered 4, after V lost 0 bases and J lost 1 base.

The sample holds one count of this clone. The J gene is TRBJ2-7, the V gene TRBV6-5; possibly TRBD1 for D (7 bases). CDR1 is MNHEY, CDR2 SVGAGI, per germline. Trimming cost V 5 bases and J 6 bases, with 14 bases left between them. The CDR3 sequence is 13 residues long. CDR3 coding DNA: TGTGCCAGCAGTCGCGGGACAGAACCCGAGCAGTACGTC. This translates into CASSRGTEPEQYV.

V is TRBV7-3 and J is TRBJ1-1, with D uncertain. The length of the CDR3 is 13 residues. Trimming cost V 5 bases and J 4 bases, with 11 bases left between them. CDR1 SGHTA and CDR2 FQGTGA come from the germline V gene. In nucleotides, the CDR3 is TGTGCCAGCAGCCCGACGGGGAGCACTGAAGCTTTCTTT. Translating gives CASSPTGSTEAFF.

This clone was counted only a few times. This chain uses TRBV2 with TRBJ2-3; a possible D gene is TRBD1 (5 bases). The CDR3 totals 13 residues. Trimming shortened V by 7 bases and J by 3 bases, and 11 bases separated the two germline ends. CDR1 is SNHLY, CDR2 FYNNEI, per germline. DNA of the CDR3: TGTGCCAGCAATGGACAATTTACAGATACGCAGTATTTT. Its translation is CASNGQFTDTQYF.

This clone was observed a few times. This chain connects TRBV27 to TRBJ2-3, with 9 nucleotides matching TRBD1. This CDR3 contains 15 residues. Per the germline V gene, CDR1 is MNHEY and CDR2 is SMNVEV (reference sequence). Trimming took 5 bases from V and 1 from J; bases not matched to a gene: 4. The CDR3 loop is CASSRWTGGTDTQYF. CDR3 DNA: TGTGCCAGCAGTCGGTGGACAGGGGGCACAGATACGCAGTATTTT.

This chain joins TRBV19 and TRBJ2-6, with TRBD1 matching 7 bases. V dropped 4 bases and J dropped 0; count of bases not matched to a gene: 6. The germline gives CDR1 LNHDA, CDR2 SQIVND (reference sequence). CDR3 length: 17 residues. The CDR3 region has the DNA TGTGCCAGTAGTACCGGGACAGAAGTCTCTGGGGCCAACGTCCTGACTTTC. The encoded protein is CASSTGTEVSGANVLTF.

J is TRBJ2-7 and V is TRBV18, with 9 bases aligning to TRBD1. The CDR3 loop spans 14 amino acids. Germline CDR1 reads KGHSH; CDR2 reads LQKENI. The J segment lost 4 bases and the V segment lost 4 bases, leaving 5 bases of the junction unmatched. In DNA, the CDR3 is TGTGCCAGCTCACAGGGACAGGGTAGTTACGAGCAGTACTTC. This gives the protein CASSQGQGSYEQYF.

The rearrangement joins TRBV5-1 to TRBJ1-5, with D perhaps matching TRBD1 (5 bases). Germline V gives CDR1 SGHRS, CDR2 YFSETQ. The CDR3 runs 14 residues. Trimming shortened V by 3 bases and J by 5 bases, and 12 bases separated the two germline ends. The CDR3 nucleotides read TGCGCCAGCAGCTCAGACAGCCCCGATCAGCCCCAGCATTTT. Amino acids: CASSSDSPDQPQHF.

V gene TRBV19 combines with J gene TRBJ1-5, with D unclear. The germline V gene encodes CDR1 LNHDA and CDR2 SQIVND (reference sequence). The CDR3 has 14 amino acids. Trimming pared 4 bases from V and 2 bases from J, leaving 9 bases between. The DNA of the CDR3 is TGTGCCAGTAGTAACGCGGGCGGCAATCAGCCCCAGCATTTT. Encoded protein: CASSNAGGNQPQHF.

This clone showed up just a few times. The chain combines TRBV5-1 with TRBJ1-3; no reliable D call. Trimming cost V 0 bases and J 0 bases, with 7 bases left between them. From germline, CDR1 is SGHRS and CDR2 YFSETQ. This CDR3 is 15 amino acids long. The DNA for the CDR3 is TGCGCCAGCAGCTTGGACGGAGCCTCTGGAAACACCATATATTTT. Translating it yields CASSLDGASGNTIYF. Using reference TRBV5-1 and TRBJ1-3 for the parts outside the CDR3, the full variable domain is KAGVTQTPRYLIKTRGQQVTLSCSPISGHRSVSWYQQTPGQGLQFLFEYFSETQRNKGNFPGRFSGRQFSNSRSEMNVSTLELGDSALYLCASSLDGASGNTIYFGEGSWLTVV.

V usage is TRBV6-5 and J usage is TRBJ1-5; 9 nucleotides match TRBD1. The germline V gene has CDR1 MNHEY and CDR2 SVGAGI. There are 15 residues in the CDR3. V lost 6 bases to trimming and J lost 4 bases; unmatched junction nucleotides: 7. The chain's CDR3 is CASSPRDRVNQPQHF. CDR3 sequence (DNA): TGTGCCAGCAGCCCAAGGGACAGGGTTAATCAGCCCCAGCATTTT.

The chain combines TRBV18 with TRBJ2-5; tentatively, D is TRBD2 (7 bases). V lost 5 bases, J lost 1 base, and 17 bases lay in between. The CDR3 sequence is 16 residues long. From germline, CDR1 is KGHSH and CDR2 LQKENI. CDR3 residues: CASSTFGAGAQETQYF. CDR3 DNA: TGTGCCAGCTCAACATTCGGGGCGGGGGCCCAAGAGACCCAGTACTTC.